These 30 T cell receptor beta chains share one sample of origin, sequenced in a study of Ad26.COV2.S vaccination and SARS-CoV-2 variants. Only in-frame clones appear in the TCRdb table, and some are missing; sequencing was by immunoSEQ multiplex PCR. The top ten clones hold 2% to 2.5% of a sample with some 290,000 clones, 70% to 90% of them seen once. The treatment is: some 20 received Ad26.COV2.S at low or high dose, single or two shots; 5 received placebo; per-sample allocation not given. It was on day 63 after the first vaccine or placebo injection that samples were taken. The source was peripheral blood, collected in a trial of Ad26.COV2.S vaccine versus placebo. All receptors derive from a person between 18 and 65 years old who received the Ad26.COV2.S COVID-19 vaccine or a placebo.

The chain combines TRBV11-3 with TRBJ2-1; 8 positions match TRBD2. The CDR3 loop spans 15 amino acids. The J segment lost 9 bases and the V segment lost 1 base, leaving 8 bases of the junction unmatched. Per germline, CDR1 SGHNT and CDR2 YENEEA. DNA for the CDR3: TGTGCCAGCAGCTTAGCGGGGGGGCGAGGAGTTGAGCAGTTCTTC. This sequence encodes CASSLAGGRGVEQFF.

The chain employs TRBV7-2 and TRBJ2-3; D remains unclear. The CDR3 is 13 residues long. The germline gives CDR1 SGHTA, CDR2 FQGNSA. The germline V and J ends were trimmed by 8 bases and 5 bases, with 14 bases remaining between them. CDR3 loop: CASYSSGRDTQYF. CDR3 nucleotide sequence: TGTGCCAGCTATTCAAGTGGCAGAGATACGCAGTATTTT.

V usage is TRBV11-3 and J usage is TRBJ2-5, with 9 bases matching TRBD2. CDR1 SGHNT and CDR2 YENEEA come from the germline V gene. The CDR3 spans 14 residues. V was clipped by 5 bases and J by 5 bases; unmatched bases: 6. The CDR3: CASSLGLAGETQYF. The CDR3 DNA sequence: TGTGCCAGCAGCCTGGGACTAGCTGGGGAGACCCAGTACTTC. Looking up the rest from reference TRBV11-3 and TRBJ2-5 gives the full variable domain: EAGVVQSPRYKIIEKKQPVAFWCNPISGHNTLYWYLQNLGQGPELLIRYENEEAVDDSQLPKDRFSAERLKGVDSTLKIQPAELGDSAVYLCASSLGLAGETQYFGPGTRLLVL.

The chain links TRBV19 to TRBJ2-3; a weak D match, TRBD1 (5 bases). The CDR3 contains 13 residues. V shed 5 bases and J shed 3 bases, with 9 bases lying between them. CDR1 is LNHDA and CDR2 is SQIVND in the germline V gene (reference sequence). The chain's CDR3 is CASSLDTTDTQYF. The CDR3, as DNA: TGTGCCAGTAGTTTGGACACTACAGATACGCAGTATTTT.

The CDR3 nucleotides read TGTGCCAGCAGTCTCGGACAGCTTGTAAGCTACACCTTC. Encoded protein: CASSLGQLVSYTF. The rearrangement uses TRBV6-5 and TRBJ1-2, with D maybe TRBD1 (6 bases). The CDR3 spans 13 residues. V lost 5 bases and J lost 9, with 16 bases in between. The germline V gene has CDR1 MNHEY and CDR2 SVGAGI.

The gene calls are TRBV7-3 and TRBJ2-1; the D gene is possibly TRBD2 (5 bases). V lost 1 base, J lost 4 bases, and 14 bases lay in between. This CDR3 comprises 16 residues. Germline loops: CDR1 SGHTA, CDR2 FQGTGA. The CDR3 sequence: CASSLMFGEGYNEQFF. CDR3 coding DNA: TGTGCCAGCAGCTTAATGTTTGGCGAGGGATACAATGAGCAGTTCTTC.

V is TRBV29-1 and J is TRBJ1-2, with TRBD1 matching over 7 bases. Germline values: CDR1 SQVTM, CDR2 ANQGSEA. Trimming removed 2 bases from V and 2 bases from J; junction bases left unmatched: 2. There are 13 residues in the CDR3. CDR3 nucleotides: TGCAGCGTTGAAAGGACAGGAAACTATGGCTACACCTTC. Translation gives CSVERTGNYGYTF. The full variable domain, in which reference TRBV29-1 and TRBJ1-2 provide the parts outside the CDR3, is SAVISQKPSRDICQRGTSLTIQCQVDSQVTMMFWYRQQPGQSLTLIATANQGSEATYESGFVIDKFPISRPNLTFSTLTVSNMSPEDSSIYLCSVERTGNYGYTFGSGTRLTVV.

This chain joins TRBV11-2 and TRBJ1-1; 8 nucleotides line up with TRBD1. CDR3 length equals 14 residues. Germline values: CDR1 SGHAT, CDR2 FQNNGV. With V trimmed by 4 bases and J by 4 bases, 5 bases remained unmatched. The CDR3 nucleotides read TGTGCCAGCAGCTCCTCAGACAGGGGCACTGAAGCTTTCTTT. This codes for CASSSSDRGTEAFF.

The gene calls are TRBV9 and TRBJ1-1; D remains ambiguous. The V end lost 0 bases, the J end lost 1 base, and 10 bases lay between the germline ends. CDR3 size: 15 residues. The germline V gene has CDR1 SGDLS and CDR2 YYNGEE. DNA for the CDR3: TGTGCCAGCAGCGTAGGTACCGCCAGGAACACTGAAGCTTTCTTT. Its protein is CASSVGTARNTEAFF.

V gene TRBV11-3 combines with J gene TRBJ1-4; a possible D gene is TRBD1 (6 bases). Germline lookup yields CDR1 SGHNT and CDR2 YENEEA. V lost 3 bases to trimming and J lost 5 bases, with 13 bases between them. CDR3 length equals 15 residues. CDR3 DNA: TGTGCCAGCAGCTTCGGGGGGCGACGAAATGAAAAACTGTTTTTT. This codes for CASSFGGRRNEKLFF.

The J gene is TRBJ2-2, the V gene TRBV3-1 (or the pseudogene TRBV3-2), with 7 bases aligning to TRBD2. The CDR3 is made up of 17 amino acids. Germline CDR1 LGHDT, CDR2 YNNKEL (reference sequence). The V and J ends lost 0 bases and 9 bases, in that order; junction bases with no gene match: 13. The CDR3 DNA reads as TGTGCCAGCAGCCAAGATCGGGACTATCGGATTTACCGGGAGCTGTTTTTT. Its protein is CASSQDRDYRIYRELFF.

CDR3 DNA sequence: TGTGCCAGCAGGCAGGGTAGCCTTGGCTACACCTTC. Translated: CASRQGSLGYTF. The chain recombines TRBV27 with TRBJ1-2, with D possibly being TRBD1 (5 bases). The CDR3 covers 12 residues. Trimming pared 6 bases from V and 7 bases from J, leaving 12 bases between. Germline lookup yields CDR1 MNHEY and CDR2 SMNVEV (reference sequence).

The V and J genes are TRBV29-1 and TRBJ2-5; D ambiguous. V dropped 4 bases and J dropped 4 bases, with 16 bases sitting between them. The CDR3 is 14 residues long. The V gene's germline CDR1 is SQVTM and CDR2 ANQGSEA. Here the CDR3 reads CSVVGRMRSETQYF. The CDR3 DNA is TGCAGCGTTGTAGGCCGCATGAGGTCAGAGACCCAGTACTTC.

V is TRBV20-1 and J is TRBJ2-7; no clear D gene. Germline CDR1 is DFQATT and CDR2 is SNEGSKA (reference sequence). This CDR3 has 13 amino acids. Deletions cut 3 bases from V and 5 bases from J, with 14 bases between. The CDR3 sequence is CSASDLVRDEQYF. CDR3 sequence (DNA): TGCAGTGCTAGTGACTTAGTCCGGGACGAGCAGTACTTC.

The chain combines TRBV7-9 with TRBJ2-5; 10 nucleotides match TRBD1. The CDR3 sequence is 18 residues long. Germline loops: CDR1 SEHNR, CDR2 FQNEAQ (reference sequence). Trimming removed 1 base from V and 0 bases from J; junction bases left unmatched: 8. Here the CDR3 reads CASSLGTTGTGDQETQYF. In DNA form, the CDR3 reads TGTGCCAGCAGCTTAGGCACAACCGGGACAGGGGACCAAGAGACCCAGTACTTC.

This clone has more than one count but fewer than ten. The gene calls are TRBV28 and TRBJ1-6, with TRBD1 identical over 9 bases. Germline V gene data show CDR1 as MDHEN and CDR2 as SYDVKM. This CDR3 is built from 14 residues. V was clipped by 6 bases and J by 8 bases; unmatched bases: 5. For the CDR3, the DNA is TGTGCCAGCAGCTCCGGGACAGGGTATTCACCCCTCCACTTT. It specifies CASSSGTGYSPLHF. The full variable domain, with the rest looked up from reference TRBV28 and TRBJ1-6, is DVKVTQSSRYLVKRTGEKVFLECVQDMDHENMFWYRQDPGLGLRLIYFSYDVKMKEKGDIPEGYSVSREKKERFSLILESASTNQTSMYLCASSSGTGYSPLHFGNGTRLTVT.

This clone appeared once. V gene TRBV28 combines with J gene TRBJ2-1; 10 bases are a match to TRBD1. The CDR3 consists of 15 residues. Germline values: CDR1 MDHEN, CDR2 SYDVKM. Trimming at V came to 8 bases and at J to 9 bases, leaving 13 bases not matched to a gene. The DNA for the CDR3 is TGTGCCAGCGGAGGAGGGACAGGGGATCCCGCTGAGCAGTTCTTC. As protein: CASGGGTGDPAEQFF.

V gene TRBV4-1 combines with J gene TRBJ1-1; 11 bases are a match to TRBD1. CDR1 MGHRA and CDR2 YSYEKL come from the germline V gene. The ends lost 3 bases at V and 7 bases at J; junction bases unmatched: 16. There are 18 residues in the CDR3. This chain's CDR3 is CASSHRITSDRGLGEAFF. In DNA, the CDR3 is TGCGCCAGCAGCCATAGAATTACTTCGGACAGGGGGCTTGGTGAAGCTTTCTTT.

The rearrangement joins TRBV11-2 to TRBJ2-5; 12 bases align to TRBD2. Germline CDR1 reads SGHAT; CDR2 reads FQNNGV. J lost 5 bases, V lost 1 base, and 8 bases had no gene match. The length of the CDR3 is 17 residues. Here the CDR3 DNA reads TGTGCCAGCAGCTTAGTTCGACTAGCGGGGGACAGGGAGACCCAGTACTTC. Protein product: CASSLVRLAGDRETQYF.

This rearrangement joins TRBV28 to TRBJ2-3; 7 bases align to TRBD2. This CDR3 contains 15 residues. The germline gives CDR1 MDHEN, CDR2 SYDVKM. V dropped 8 bases and J dropped 3; count of bases not matched to a gene: 11. As DNA, the CDR3 is TGTGCCAGCGGTTCCCGAGGCGGGGGAACAGATACGCAGTATTTT. Encoded protein: CASGSRGGGTDTQYF.

The rearrangement uses TRBV5-5 and TRBJ1-2; 10 bases line up with TRBD1. Per germline, CDR1 SGHKS and CDR2 YYEKEE (reference sequence). The CDR3 runs to 16 residues. V lost 4 bases and J lost 1; bases outside the gene matches: 7. The CDR3 nucleotides read TGTGCCAGCAGCCTAATGACAGGGGGCGGTAACTATGGCTACACCTTC. It encodes CASSLMTGGGNYGYTF. The whole variable domain, filled in from reference TRBV5-5 and TRBJ1-2, reads DAGVTQSPTHLIKTRGQQVTLRCSPISGHKSVSWYQQVLGQGPQFIFQYYEKEERGRGNFPDRFSARQFPNYSSELNVNALLLGDSALYLCASSLMTGGGNYGYTFGSGTRLTVV.

The genes are TRBV18 and TRBJ1-5; perhaps TRBD1 as D (6 bases). Germline loops: CDR1 KGHSH, CDR2 LQKENI. CDR3 length: 13 residues. The germline V and J ends were trimmed by 2 bases and 9 bases, with 11 bases remaining between them. CDR3 sequence reads: CASSPETGLPQHF. The CDR3 region has the DNA TGTGCCAGCTCACCAGAGACAGGATTGCCCCAGCATTTT.

This clone has only a few counts. This sequence joins TRBV27 and TRBJ2-7; D is ambiguous. V lost 7 bases to trimming and J lost 7 bases, with 17 bases between them. There are 13 residues in the CDR3. CDR1 MNHEY and CDR2 SMNVEV come from the germline V gene (reference sequence). In nucleotides, the CDR3 is TGTGCCAGCACTATCGACCCGAAGGGAGAGCAGTACTTC. It is translated as CASTIDPKGEQYF.

This clone was seen just once. This chain links TRBV7-8 with TRBJ2-5; no definite D call. Germline V gene lookup returns CDR1 SGHVS and CDR2 FQNEAQ. This CDR3 is built from 12 residues. The V gene lost 5 bases and the J gene lost 3 bases, with 7 bases spanning the gap. DNA for the CDR3: TGTGCCAGCAGCCCCACCAAAGAGACCCAGTACTTC. It translates to CASSPTKETQYF.

The chain couples TRBV3-1 (or the pseudogene TRBV3-2) to TRBJ2-5, with D possibly being TRBD2 (6 bases). V lost 4 bases to trimming and J lost 2 bases, with 17 bases between them. This CDR3 comprises 16 residues. Germline-derived CDR1 and CDR2 are LGHDT and YNNKEL (reference sequence). The CDR3 DNA is TGTGCCAGCAGCCGCCGTGGGGGGAGTGTTCAAGAGACCCAGTACTTC. This encodes CASSRRGGSVQETQYF.

The V call is TRBV7-3, the J call TRBJ1-3; D unresolved. V dropped 5 bases and J dropped 3 bases, with 8 bases sitting between them. This CDR3 contains 13 residues. CDR1 SGHTA and CDR2 FQGTGA come from the germline V gene. The CDR3 DNA follows: TGTGCCAGCAGCACGGACCATGGAAACACCATATATTTT. Residues: CASSTDHGNTIYF.

The chain couples TRBV7-9 to TRBJ1-1; D is ambiguous. Looked up from germline, CDR1 is SEHNR and CDR2 is FQNEAQ (reference sequence). V was pared by 5 bases and J by 4 bases, with 17 bases between. This CDR3 has 15 residues. The CDR3 is CASSPRWSGGTEAFF. The CDR3 bases are TGTGCCAGCAGCCCCCGGTGGTCGGGCGGCACTGAAGCTTTCTTT.

The CDR3 DNA sequence: TGTGCCTGGAGCTCGGGTGACAGGGATTCGACTGAAGCTTTCTTT. This encodes CAWSSGDRDSTEAFF. This chain connects TRBV30 to TRBJ1-1; TRBD1 agrees at 7 bases. Losses at the gene ends were 3 bases for V and 5 bases for J; bases not matched to a gene: 12. The V gene's germline CDR1 is GTSNPN and CDR2 SVGIG (reference sequence). This CDR3 comprises 15 residues. Full variable domain (rest looked up from reference TRBV30 and TRBJ1-1): SQTIHQWPATLVQPVGSPLSLECTVEGTSNPNLYWYRQAAGRGLQLLFYSVGIGQISSEVPQNLSASRPQDRQFILSSKKLLLSDSGFYLCAWSSGDRDSTEAFFGQGTRLTVV.

The gene calls are TRBV28 and TRBJ1-4; TRBD1 aligns across 8 bases. The CDR3 runs 17 residues. Germline values: CDR1 MDHEN, CDR2 SYDVKM. V gave up 5 bases and J gave up 6 bases; unmatched junction bases: 14. CDR3 region: CASSTPPSYRGDEKLFF. CDR3 nucleotides: TGTGCCAGCAGTACTCCGCCCTCTTACAGGGGGGATGAAAAACTGTTTTTT.

The chain combines TRBV19 with TRBJ2-7; TRBD1 matches 9 bases. This CDR3 has 14 amino acids. Trimming took 8 bases from V and 6 from J; bases not matched to a gene: 11. Germline V CDR1 and CDR2: LNHDA, SQIVND (reference sequence). The CDR3 coding sequence is TGTGCCAGTGGACCGGGACAGGGTCCTTTCGAGCAGTACTTC. Translation: CASGPGQGPFEQYF.